The present T cell receptor beta chain was sequenced within a study of blood T cell repertoires in COVID-19. About the research overall: From T cells, B-cell-depleted T cells, or PBMCs came the material, which was cDNA or gDNA.

Per the original methods: Reference gene primer amplification in the assay estimated nucleated cell counts. Generated by immunoSEQ multiplex PCR, the TCRdb table keeps only in-frame clones and is missing some. The V and J calls and the clone size are those of that table, but D and trimming were determined from the DNA. The sample includes about 90,000 clones, around 88% seen only once; the top ten take around 0.47%. This clone came up a few times. Germline V gene sequence: CDR1 SNHLY, CDR2 FYNNEI. The CDR3 sequence is 14 residues long. V lost 4 bases to trimming and J lost 1 base, with 8 bases between them.

J is TRBJ2-1 and V is TRBV2; TRBD2 is a possible D gene (6 bases). The material sequenced was peripheral blood. The sequence came from a man between 60 and 75 years old with acute or convalescent COVID-19. Here the CDR3 reads CASSVGRSYNEQFF. CDR3 nucleotide sequence: TGTGCCAGCAGTGTCGGGAGATCCTACAATGAGCAGTTCTTC.